Each of the 13 T cell receptor beta chains below was sequenced from the same sample in a study of T cells in Graves' hyperthyroidism and ophthalmopathy. RNA transcripts served as the template for amplifying TCR beta CDR3 regions. First-round RT-PCR targeting the TCR CDR3 was performed with the HTBI primer set. MiXCR, applied by TCRdb to the multiplex PCR reads, yields one record per CDR3 protein. The profile shows some 350,000 distinct CDR3 sequences, 12% to 15% of them singletons. Sequences were obtained from blood. The receptors were gathered from a woman aged 55-70 years with Graves' ophthalmopathy.

In its sample, this clonotype was seen many times. The rearrangement joins TRBV2 to TRBJ1-1; a weak D match, TRBD1 (6 bases). V was cut by 5 bases and J by 2 bases, with 12 bases left in between. Germline-derived CDR1 and CDR2 are SNHLY and FYNNEI. CDR3 length: 14 residues. The CDR3 sequence is CASSSDRPNTEAFF. DNA for the CDR3: TGTGCCAGCAGTTCGGACAGACCAAACACTGAAGCTTTCTTT.

This clonotype was seen repeatedly, ten times or more. The chain joins TRBV5-1 to TRBJ2-4, with 7 bases that match TRBD1. Trimming cost V 2 bases and J 4 bases; bases outside gene matches: 3. Germline V CDR1 and CDR2: SGHRS, YFSETQ. The CDR3 length is 14 residues. The CDR3, as DNA: TGCGCCAGCAGCTTTGGACAGGAGAAAAACATTCAGTACTTC. Its protein product is CASSFGQEKNIQYF.

The chain couples TRBV7-9 to TRBJ2-3; 9 nucleotides align to TRBD2. The length of the CDR3 is 18 residues. The V gene end was trimmed by 5 bases and the J gene end by 0 bases; junction bases not matched to a gene: 12. Germline CDR1 and CDR2: SEHNR and FQNEAQ (reference sequence). The CDR3 DNA sequence: TGTGCCAGCAGCCCTTTCGGACTAGCGTACACTAGCACAGATACGCAGTATTTT. It translates to CASSPFGLAYTSTDTQYF.

A few counts support this clonotype. The rearrangement uses TRBV19 and TRBJ2-3; D is unclear. V shed 0 bases and J shed 0 bases, with 7 bases lying between them. The germline gives CDR1 LNHDA, CDR2 SQIVND (reference sequence). The CDR3 covers 15 residues. CDR3 protein: CASSIEAVSTDTQYF. The DNA for the CDR3 is TGTGCCAGTAGTATAGAGGCCGTTAGCACAGATACGCAGTATTTT.

This clonotype was seen many times. This chain connects TRBV11-2 to TRBJ2-1; D gene unclear. CDR3 length: 11 amino acids. With 0 bases removed from V and 8 bases from J, the gap between germline ends came to 2 bases. Germline V CDR1 and CDR2: SGHAT, FQNNGV. CDR3 sequence reads: CASSLEDEQFF. In nucleotides, the CDR3 is TGTGCCAGCAGCTTAGAGGATGAGCAGTTCTTC.

The table lists this clonotype with many counts. This chain joins TRBV29-1 and TRBJ2-7, with D possibly being TRBD2 (6 bases). Trimming left V 4 bases short and J 0 bases short, with 7 bases between. The germline CDR1 and CDR2 sequences are SQVTM and ANQGSEA. The CDR3 loop spans 12 amino acids. The CDR3 here is CSVAGSSYEQYF. Here the CDR3 DNA reads TGCAGCGTTGCCGGGAGCTCCTACGAGCAGTACTTC.

Ten or more counts support this clonotype. The CDR3 DNA follows: TGCAGTGCTAGAGGGGCGGGAGGGGTCTACGAGCAGTACTTC. Translation: CSARGAGGVYEQYF. This chain links TRBV20-1 with TRBJ2-7, with 9 bases identical to TRBD2. Germline CDR1 is DFQATT and CDR2 is SNEGSKA (reference sequence). V was pared by 1 base and J by 3 bases, with 4 bases of the junction left unmatched. The CDR3 covers 14 residues.

About this clonotype itself: This may be a read error: a much more frequent sequence differs by one nucleotide. The chain joins TRBV11-2 to TRBJ1-4; tentative D call: TRBD1 (5 bases). Germline loops: CDR1 SGHAT, CDR2 FQNNGV. The length of the CDR3 is 16 residues. The CDR3 loop reads CASSLDRGALGEKLLF. DNA for the CDR3: TGTGCCAGCAGCTTGGATCGCGGGGCCCTTGGTGAAAAACTGCTTTTT.

This clonotype was recorded many times. J is TRBJ2-7 and V is TRBV29-1, with 7 positions matching TRBD1. V shed 7 bases, J shed 1 base, and the junction held 4 bases outside the gene matches. The CDR3 runs to 12 residues. CDR1 is SQVTM and CDR2 is ANQGSEA in the germline V gene. The CDR3 protein is CSALGQSYEQYF. Here the CDR3 DNA reads TGCAGCGCTCTGGGACAGTCCTACGAGCAGTACTTC.

This clonotype was seen many times. DNA for the CDR3: TGTGCCAGCAGCTTGGAGCGTGGGTGGTGGACTGAAGCTTTCTTT. This encodes CASSLERGWWTEAFF. The gene calls are TRBV5-6 and TRBJ1-1; D not resolved. This CDR3 spans 15 amino acids. The germline V and J ends were trimmed by 0 bases and 5 bases, with 14 bases remaining between them. Looked up from germline, CDR1 is SGHDT and CDR2 is YYEEEE.

The chain carries TRBV2 and TRBJ2-7; 14 nucleotides line up with TRBD2. The ends lost 6 bases at V and 5 bases at J; junction bases unmatched: 6. This CDR3 region has 15 residues. The germline gives CDR1 SNHLY, CDR2 FYNNEI. The CDR3 DNA is TGTGCCAGCAGGGGACTAGCGGGAGTTAGGAACGAGCAGTACTTC. Translation gives CASRGLAGVRNEQYF.

This clonotype has a count of ten or more. Here the CDR3 DNA reads TGTGCCAGCAGCCAGATAGGCAGGACTGAGCAGTTCTTC. It encodes CASSQIGRTEQFF. This chain joins TRBV3-1 and TRBJ2-1; unclear D gene. The CDR3 consists of 13 residues. The V gene's germline CDR1 is LGHDT and CDR2 YNNKEL (reference sequence). V shed 3 bases and J shed 9 bases, with 12 bases lying between them.

With respect to this clonotype: A much larger clonotype is one base distant, so this may be a read error. The chain recombines TRBV20-1 with TRBJ1-1; tentatively, D is TRBD1 (6 bases). The length of the CDR3 is 14 residues. V shed 4 bases and J shed 1 base, with 13 bases lying between them. From germline, CDR1 is DFQATT and CDR2 SNEGSKA (reference sequence). The CDR3 DNA follows: TGCAGTGCTATCCAGGGGATGGAGAACACTGAAGCTTTCTTT. This gives the protein CSAIQGMENTEAFF.